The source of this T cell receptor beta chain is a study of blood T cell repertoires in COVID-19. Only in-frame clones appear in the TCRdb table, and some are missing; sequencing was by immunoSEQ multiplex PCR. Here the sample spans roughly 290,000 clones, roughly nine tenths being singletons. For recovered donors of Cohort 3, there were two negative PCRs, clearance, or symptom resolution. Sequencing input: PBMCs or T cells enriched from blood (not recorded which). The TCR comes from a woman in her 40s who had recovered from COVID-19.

This CDR3 reads CASSFGSGRAPDTQYF. CDR3 in DNA: TGCGCCAGCAGCTTTGGGAGCGGGAGGGCCCCAGATACGCAGTATTTT. This chain connects TRBV5-1 to TRBJ2-3; TRBD2 aligns across 10 bases. J was trimmed by 4 bases and V by 2 bases; bases with no gene match: 7. Germline V lookup: CDR1 SGHRS, CDR2 YFSETQ. This CDR3 region has 16 residues.